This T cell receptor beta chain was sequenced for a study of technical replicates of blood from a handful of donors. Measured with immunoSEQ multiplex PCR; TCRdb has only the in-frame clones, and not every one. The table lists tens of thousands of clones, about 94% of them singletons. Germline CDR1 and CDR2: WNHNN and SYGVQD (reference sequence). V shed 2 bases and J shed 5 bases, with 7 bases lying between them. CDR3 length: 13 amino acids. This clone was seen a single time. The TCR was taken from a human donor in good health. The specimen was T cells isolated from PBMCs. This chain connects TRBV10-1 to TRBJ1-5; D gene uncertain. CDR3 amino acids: CASSETVHQPQHF. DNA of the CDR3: TGCGCCAGCAGTGAGACAGTTCATCAGCCCCAGCATTTT.